The clone carrying this TCR beta chain appeared a few times. This entry belongs to a study of control samples from healthy donors and cancer patients. This CDR3 comprises 15 residues. Germline V gene lookup returns CDR1 MNHNS and CDR2 SASEGT. V was trimmed by 3 bases and J by 0 bases, leaving 12 bases between them. Clones were sequenced by immunoSEQ multiplex PCR, and TCRdb holds only the in-frame ones, with some missing. This repertoire shows fewer than 90,000 clones, around 87% found once; its top ten account for 20%. The source material was blood. J is TRBJ2-7 and V is TRBV6-1, with D maybe TRBD2 (6 bases). The sequence came from a middle-aged man in good health. CDR3 nucleotide sequence: TGTGCCAGCAGTGAGGCTAGCGCTTACTCCTACGAGCAGTACTTC. Amino acid sequence: CASSEASAYSYEQYF.